These 27 T cell receptor beta chains originate from one sample sequenced in a study of regulatory T cells in long-lasting Graves disease. The sample's time point: persistent/refractory GD, antithyroid drugs over 5 years with positive TRAb. From RNA extracted from PBMCs, the TCR library was made. Construction of the TCR beta libraries employed iRepertoire HTBI primers in conjunction with Arm-PCR of CDR3 regions. In TCRdb, the multiplex PCR reads were re-called with MiXCR into one record per CDR3 protein. The sample records roughly 500,000 distinct CDR3 sequences, 20% to 25% being singletons. Sequenced here: peripheral blood mononuclear cells (PBMCs), sampled when the disease was refractory, from a patient treated with antithyroid drugs. Every receptor here comes from a female donor with Graves disease.

Ten or more counts support this clonotype. This rearrangement joins TRBV2 to TRBJ1-2, with a possible D match to TRBD1 (5 bases). Germline assignment: CDR1 SNHLY and CDR2 FYNNEI. The CDR3 sequence is 14 residues long. Deletions cut 7 bases from V and 2 bases from J, with 14 bases between. The CDR3 region is CASKRTILNYGYTF. CDR3 nucleotide sequence: TGTGCCAGCAAACGGACAATCCTAAACTATGGCTACACCTTC.

This clonotype was observed a few times. This sequence joins TRBV20-1 and TRBJ1-5, with D unresolved. The ends were cut back, 2 bases at V and 0 bases at J, with 8 bases in the middle. The CDR3 is 14 amino acids. CDR1 and CDR2 (germline): DFQATT, SNEGSKA (reference sequence). The DNA for the CDR3 is TGCAGTGCTAGACCCTGGGATAGCAATCAGCCCCAGCATTTT. This codes for CSARPWDSNQPQHF.

The V and J genes are TRBV12-3 or TRBV12-4 and TRBJ2-7, with 11 bases aligning to TRBD2. The CDR3 contains 15 residues. Trimming took 5 bases from V and 2 from J; bases not matched to a gene: 5. The CDR3 reads CASSGGTSGPYEQYF. DNA of the CDR3: TGTGCCAGCAGTGGGGGGACTAGCGGACCCTACGAGCAGTACTTC.

In its sample, this clonotype was seen a few times. The chain carries TRBV30 and TRBJ1-2, with D possibly being TRBD1 (5 bases). CDR3 size: 15 residues. With 8 bases removed from V and 4 bases from J, the gap between germline ends came to 23 bases. Germline CDR1 is GTSNPN and CDR2 is SVGIG (reference sequence). CDR3: CANQGSGRYGYGYTF. In nucleotides, the CDR3 is TGTGCCAATCAGGGATCGGGCAGATATGGCTATGGCTACACCTTC.

This clonotype was observed a few times. This sequence joins TRBV9 and TRBJ2-7, with D perhaps TRBD1 (6 bases). Trimming shortened V by 3 bases and J by 6 bases, and 10 bases separated the two germline ends. The CDR3 extends over 12 amino acids. Germline V lookup: CDR1 SGDLS, CDR2 YYNGEE. The CDR3 spells CASSEGQGEQYF. CDR3 nucleotides: TGTGCCAGCAGCGAGGGACAAGGCGAGCAGTACTTC.

This chain connects TRBV5-5 to TRBJ1-2; 11 bases are shared with TRBD1. CDR1 and CDR2 (germline): SGHKS, YYEKEE (reference sequence). The CDR3 consists of 15 residues. The V and J ends lost 2 bases and 4 bases, in that order; junction bases with no gene match: 4. The CDR3: CASSFRTGGVYGYTF. The CDR3 DNA follows: TGTGCCAGCAGCTTTAGGACAGGGGGCGTCTATGGCTACACCTTC. The whole variable domain, filled in from reference TRBV5-5 and TRBJ1-2, reads DAGVTQSPTHLIKTRGQQVTLRCSPISGHKSVSWYQQVLGQGPQFIFQYYEKEERGRGNFPDRFSARQFPNYSSELNVNALLLGDSALYLCASSFRTGGVYGYTFGSGTRLTVV.

The chain joins TRBV5-1 to TRBJ1-1; D unresolved. From germline, CDR1 is SGHRS and CDR2 YFSETQ. Trimming cost V 4 bases and J 5 bases, with 12 bases left between them. The CDR3 spans 13 residues. The CDR3 region has the DNA TGCGCCAGCAGCCAGACGATGGGGACTGAAGCTTTCTTT. It is translated as CASSQTMGTEAFF. The full variable domain, completed using reference TRBV5-1 and TRBJ1-1, is KAGVTQTPRYLIKTRGQQVTLSCSPISGHRSVSWYQQTPGQGLQFLFEYFSETQRNKGNFPGRFSGRQFSNSRSEMNVSTLELGDSALYLCASSQTMGTEAFFGQGTRLTVV.

To note about this clonotype: This clone may be a read error of a much larger clone one base away. The conserved final phenylalanine or tryptophan is absent from the CDR3, which likely points to a read error. The J gene is TRBJ1-2, the V gene TRBV7-3, with a possible D match to TRBD1 (5 bases). Trimming took 6 bases from V and 6 from J, leaving 11 bases between them. The germline CDR1 and CDR2 sequences are SGHTA and FQGTGA. The CDR3 is 12 amino acids. CDR3 in DNA: TGTGCCAGCAGACAAATCAGGGATGGCTACACCCTC. As protein: CASRQIRDGYTL.

The V gene is TRBV19, the J gene TRBJ1-2, with unresolved D. Germline CDR1 LNHDA, CDR2 SQIVND (reference sequence). V lost 4 bases, J lost 2 bases, and 17 bases lay in between. The CDR3 has 16 amino acids. DNA of the CDR3: TGTGCCAGTAGTACCTCCCCTGGACGCCTAAACTATGGCTACACCTTC. Its protein product is CASSTSPGRLNYGYTF.

The chain is built from TRBV9 and TRBJ2-5, with 8 bases that match TRBD2. Trimming cost V 4 bases and J 2 bases; bases outside gene matches: 13. Germline CDR1 SGDLS, CDR2 YYNGEE. The CDR3 has 17 residues. CDR3 coding DNA: TGTGCCAGCAGCTCAACCGGGACTAGTGAGGTTCAAGAGACCCAGTACTTC. The encoded protein is CASSSTGTSEVQETQYF.

This clonotype has more than one count but fewer than ten. V gene TRBV25-1 combines with J gene TRBJ2-5, with D possibly TRBD2 on 5 matching bases. CDR1 and CDR2 from the germline V gene are MGHDK and SYGVNS. With 2 bases removed from V and 5 bases from J, the gap between germline ends came to 12 bases. This CDR3 is built from 14 residues. The CDR3 here is CASSERLIAETQYF. The CDR3 region has the DNA TGTGCCAGCAGTGAAAGACTAATAGCGGAGACCCAGTACTTC.

This clonotype was found many times. J is TRBJ2-6 and V is TRBV28; 8 bases match TRBD1. CDR1 is MDHEN and CDR2 is SYDVKM in the germline V gene. After removal of 4 bases from V and 5 bases from J, the junction contained 10 bases not matched to a gene. This CDR3 is built from 17 residues. The CDR3 DNA sequence: TGTGCCAGCAGTTACGGGACAGGTCTTCTCTGGGCCAACGTCCTGACTTTC. It specifies CASSYGTGLLWANVLTF.

The rearrangement uses TRBV5-5 and TRBJ2-5; 14 positions match TRBD2. The CDR3 extends over 15 amino acids. V dropped 2 bases and J dropped 13; count of bases not matched to a gene: 10. Germline assignment: CDR1 SGHKS and CDR2 YYEKEE (reference sequence). CDR3 loop: CASSLTPGLAGDAYF. Here the CDR3 DNA reads TGTGCCAGCAGCTTAACCCCGGGACTAGCGGGGGATGCGTACTTC.

The genes are TRBV29-1 and TRBJ2-2; D is uncertain. Germline V lookup: CDR1 SQVTM, CDR2 ANQGSEA. With 4 bases removed from V and 4 bases from J, the gap between germline ends came to 10 bases. The CDR3 is 13 amino acids. The CDR3 DNA reads TGCAGCGTTGGAGAGTTGAGCACCGGGGAGCTGTTTTTT. Translated: CSVGELSTGELFF.

This clonotype was recorded a few times. The chain combines TRBV12-3 or TRBV12-4 with TRBJ1-1, with D uncertain. The CDR3 contains 15 residues. Trimming removed 3 bases at V and 5 bases at J, with 16 bases between. The CDR3 DNA is TGTGCCAGCAGTTTGGCCGGGAGAGGGTTGACTGAAGCTTTCTTT. This codes for CASSLAGRGLTEAFF.

The sample holds a few counts of this clonotype. The rearrangement links TRBV10-3 to TRBJ2-7; D might be TRBD1 (5 bases). V lost 5 bases, J lost 2 bases, and 10 bases lay in between. The CDR3 covers 13 residues. Germline V gene data show CDR1 as ENHRY and CDR2 as SYGVKD. CDR3 sequence (DNA): TGTGCCATCAGTCCCCAGGGTACCTACGAGCAGTACTTC. Protein: CAISPQGTYEQYF.

The chain employs TRBV4-1 and TRBJ1-2; TRBD1 might be the D (6 bases). This CDR3 has 15 amino acids. The V end lost 4 bases, the J end lost 4 bases, and 16 bases lay between the germline ends. Looked up from germline, CDR1 is MGHRA and CDR2 is YSYEKL. CDR3 nucleotides: TGCGCCAGCAGCCCGGGGGCGGGGTCTTCCTATGGCTACACCTTC. Its translation is CASSPGAGSSYGYTF.

This clonotype was seen ten or more times. V is TRBV28 and J is TRBJ2-5; 8 positions match TRBD2. The CDR3 is 18 residues long. Germline V gene lookup returns CDR1 MDHEN and CDR2 SYDVKM. Trimming at V came to 5 bases and at J to 4 bases, leaving 18 bases not matched to a gene. The CDR3 DNA is TGTGCCAGCAGTCCACCCGACTTCACGGGACTAGTCCGAGAGACCCAGTACTTC. As protein: CASSPPDFTGLVRETQYF.

The chain links TRBV30 to TRBJ1-2; 7 bases are shared with TRBD1. The V gene's germline CDR1 is GTSNPN and CDR2 SVGIG (reference sequence). The length of the CDR3 is 13 residues. The V gene end was trimmed by 8 bases and the J gene end by 1 base; junction bases not matched to a gene: 7. The CDR3 DNA reads TGTGCCGCCGAGGGGGCTCTTAACTATGGCTACACCTTC. Translation: CAAEGALNYGYTF. The full variable domain, with the rest looked up from reference TRBV30 and TRBJ1-2, is SQTIHQWPATLVQPVGSPLSLECTVEGTSNPNLYWYRQAAGRGLQLLFYSVGIGQISSEVPQNLSASRPQDRQFILSSKKLLLSDSGFYLCAAEGALNYGYTFGSGTRLTVV.

This clonotype came up many times. The genes are TRBV28 and TRBJ1-4; D might be TRBD1 (6 bases). The CDR3 runs 16 residues. The germline V gene has CDR1 MDHEN and CDR2 SYDVKM. V was shortened by 5 bases and J by 0 bases, with 13 bases between the two germline ends. The CDR3 sequence is CASSTTDRSTNEKLFF. The CDR3 region has the DNA TGTGCCAGCAGTACGACGGACAGATCAACTAATGAAAAACTGTTTTTT. Supplemented by reference TRBV28 and TRBJ1-4, the full variable domain reads DVKVTQSSRYLVKRTGEKVFLECVQDMDHENMFWYRQDPGLGLRLIYFSYDVKMKEKGDIPEGYSVSREKKERFSLILESASTNQTSMYLCASSTTDRSTNEKLFFGSGTQLSVL.

The rearrangement uses TRBV29-1 and TRBJ2-1, with a weak D call TRBD2 (6 bases). Germline-derived CDR1 and CDR2 are SQVTM and ANQGSEA. The V end was cut by 3 bases, the J end by 8 bases, with 14 bases between. The CDR3 contains 13 residues. For the CDR3, the DNA is TGCAGCGTTGACCGGGCGGGGTATGATGAGCAGTTCTTC. Translated, it gives CSVDRAGYDEQFF.

V and J are TRBV7-2 and TRBJ1-3, with a weak D call TRBD1 (6 bases). Germline CDR1 reads SGHTA; CDR2 reads FQGNSA. The CDR3 consists of 17 residues. V dropped 0 bases and J dropped 4 bases, with 16 bases sitting between them. The CDR3 sequence: CASSLARDIWSGNTIYF. The CDR3 DNA reads TGTGCCAGCAGCTTAGCTCGGGACATATGGAGCGGAAACACCATATATTTT.

In its sample, this clonotype was seen a few times. A much larger clone sits a single nucleotide away, making a read error possible. This chain joins TRBV6-1 and TRBJ1-4; D gene ambiguous. There are 17 residues in the CDR3. CDR1 MNHNS and CDR2 SASEGT come from the germline V gene. The CDR3 sequence is CASSPAEQVATNERLFF. The CDR3 DNA reads as TGTGCCAGCAGCCCGGCGGAGCAGGTCGCAACTAATGAAAGACTGTTTTTT.

This clonotype appeared many times. This chain connects TRBV7-8 to TRBJ1-2; TRBD1 matches 8 bases. Unmatched junction bases numbered 9, after V lost 5 bases and J lost 7 bases. The germline V gene encodes CDR1 SGHVS and CDR2 FQNEAQ. CDR3 length equals 14 residues. The CDR3 loop reads CASSPSTGGVGYTF. The CDR3 bases are TGTGCCAGCAGCCCGTCTACAGGGGGTGTTGGCTACACCTTC.

In its sample, this clonotype was seen many times. The chain joins TRBV11-2 to TRBJ2-4; 7 bases are shared with TRBD2. The CDR3 totals 15 residues. V was pared by 1 base and J by 1 base, with 1 base of the junction left unmatched. Germline CDR1 is SGHAT and CDR2 is FQNNGV. The DNA of the CDR3 is TGTGCCAGCAGCTTAGTCGGGGGGGCCAAAAACATTCAGTACTTC. It yields the protein CASSLVGGAKNIQYF.

This clonotype was seen only a few times. CDR3 loop: CASSLVGLQGGYTF. The DNA for the CDR3 is TGTGCCAGCAGCTTAGTAGGCCTGCAAGGAGGCTACACCTTC. V gene TRBV7-2 combines with J gene TRBJ1-2; the D is unclear. Germline V gene sequence: CDR1 SGHTA, CDR2 FQGNSA. The CDR3 loop spans 14 amino acids. V was cut by 1 base and J by 8 bases, with 14 bases left in between.

In its sample, this clonotype was seen many times. V gene TRBV6-1 combines with J gene TRBJ1-1; D not resolved. Trimming removed 6 bases at V and 4 bases at J, with 12 bases between. The CDR3 has 13 residues. Germline V gives CDR1 MNHNS, CDR2 SASEGT. CDR3 residues: CASSREGVTEAFF. The CDR3 DNA reads as TGTGCCAGCAGCCGAGAGGGAGTCACTGAAGCTTTCTTT.